This TCR beta chain was sequenced during a study of a mutant IDH1 vaccine in newly diagnosed glioma (dated by TCRdb to the early 2020s). A note on the overall study: Patients received eight vaccinations in weeks 1, 3, 5, 7, 11, 15, 19 and 23, corresponding to visits V03 through V10. Longitudinal TCRB deep sequencing was performed for about two dozen treated patients wherever samples were available for exploratory analyses. Peripheral blood was drawn at six visits: V03 (baseline), V05, V07, V10, V12 and V13. Prior to enrollment, patients had been given standard therapy consisting of radiotherapy alone, temozolomide alone, or radiochemotherapy with temozolomide, with the combination given to most patients. Of the roughly 34 treated patients, approximately 60% were male and approximately 40% were female, and a mean age of approximately 40 years was recorded. Vaccination began 4-6 weeks after radiotherapy alone, or alongside temozolomide cycles in the chemotherapy-containing groups.

The sample's time point label, decoded: week 23, last vaccination. Each vaccine dose, consisting of 300 ug of a 20-mer mutant IDH1 peptide in Montanide, was administered subcutaneously with topical imiquimod. All donors had newly diagnosed IDH1-mutant astrocytomas of WHO grade 3 or 4 that showed loss of nuclear ATRX. The samples were drawn from NOA16, a multicentre, single-arm, open-label phase I trial in Germany that tested a mutant IDH1 peptide vaccine in humans for the first time. Genomic DNA for TCRB sequencing was extracted from EDTA blood using the DNeasy Blood and Tissue Kit. The germline V gene sets CDR1 to MDHEN and CDR2 to SYDVKM. Including cysteine and phenylalanine, the CDR3 has 14 amino acids. Only CDR3 DNA is held: 42 bases, read in frame from base 1. At the junction V is shortened by 6 bases and J by 8 bases, with 19 bases in between. Overall study outcomes, separate from this receptor: Across multiple MHC alleles, vaccine-induced immune responses were seen in around 94% of patients. Changes in the top peripheral T cell clonotypes picked up by TCRB sequencing did not appear to be linked to pseudoprogression. PBMC samples for TCRB deep sequencing were selected based on availability. The authors noted that analyses of patient blood samples could not be reproduced because of sample limitations.

Preparation of the library involved the immunoSEQ multiplex PCR assay. Following the manufacturer's protocol, the hsTCRB Kit was used to amplify rearranged TCR beta chain sequences. An Illumina MiSeq was used to sequence the TCRB libraries. For the original study's pipeline: Demultiplexing, trimming and gene mapping were performed with the kit vendor's proprietary platform. The immuneACCESS repertoire file appears here via TCRdb, limited to in-frame rearrangements. These files lack a portion of the clones; in checked studies, under half of the deficit traces to unresolved V genes, and the cause of the others is not known. V and J calls and clone size are as listed in that table; D and trimming were resolved from the DNA. This sample gives under 50,000 clones in total; under 95% of them show up just once. 3.9% of the sample is in the top ten clones. With respect to this clone: Its antigen remains unidentified. No base-level quality is on record; no much larger clone is a single base apart.

In this chain, TRBV28 is recombined with TRBJ1-2; TRBD1 is a weak D gene call, 5 bases matching. The sequenced sample was PBMCs, obtained from a glioma patient whose treatment included an IDH1 peptide vaccine. This sequence originates from a man aged 50 to 60 with glioma. CDR3 loop: CASRPLVGVRGYTF. The DNA is as follows: TGTGCCAGCAGACCTCTTGTGGGGGTTAGGGGCTACACCTTC.